The entry below gives a single TCR beta chain sequence along with its context. TCRdb fed the RT-PCR reads into MiXCR, producing one record per CDR3 protein. The data show some 300,000 distinct CDR3 sequences, roughly 22% seen once. This sample was taken from a study of response to subunit inactivated influenza vaccine. CDR3 length: 16 residues. Between the trimmed V and J ends, which lost 0 bases and 0 bases, there was a span of 10 bases. The germline CDR1 and CDR2 sequences are SGHRS and YFSETQ. Material: PBMCs from blood, obtained about 19 months after vaccination. This TCR came from a man aged 50 to 75 who received an inactivated influenza vaccine. The chain uses TRBV5-1 and TRBJ1-3; possible D gene TRBD1, 5 bases. CDR3 region: CASSLVGRDSGNTIYF. The CDR3 DNA follows: TGCGCCAGCAGCTTGGTGGGGCGGGACTCTGGAAACACCATATATTTT.